The 17 T cell receptor beta chains given below trace back to one sample, sequenced in a study of shared clonotypes between healthy human individuals. Sequenced by immunoSEQ multiplex PCR; TCRdb stores in-frame clones only, minus some. Counted here are approximately 2.1 million clones, more than 80% occurring once; the ten biggest clones make up 0.39%. The material sequenced was naive CD4+ T cells from PBMCs. The sample's subset: CD45RA+ positively selected. The receptors derive from a man between 18 and 29 years old in good health. Some clones in this sample may be carry-over from other donors' samples.

The CDR3 coding sequence is TGTGCCAGCAGCTTAGCCACGATGAACACTGAAGCTTTCTTT. Amino acids: CASSLATMNTEAFF. The chain carries TRBV7-9 and TRBJ1-1; no reliable D call. The CDR3 covers 14 residues. Germline V gives CDR1 SEHNR, CDR2 FQNEAQ (reference sequence). Trimming took 0 bases from V and 0 from J, leaving 5 bases between them.

The J gene is TRBJ2-7, the V gene TRBV7-2; D is uncertain. V dropped 5 bases and J dropped 2 bases, with 16 bases sitting between them. This CDR3 is 15 amino acids long. CDR1 SGHTA and CDR2 FQGNSA come from the germline V gene. The CDR3 here is CASSLPQHGTYEQYF. The CDR3 DNA is TGTGCCAGCAGCCTACCTCAACATGGCACCTACGAGCAGTACTTC.

The V call is TRBV4-1, the J call TRBJ2-1; 14 bases align to TRBD2. V shed 2 bases and J 9 bases; nucleotides not matched to a gene: 6. Germline V gene sequence: CDR1 MGHRA, CDR2 YSYEKL. The CDR3 loop spans 16 amino acids. CDR3 sequence (DNA): TGCGCCAGCAGCCAACCGACTAGCGGGAGGGCGGGTGAGCAGTTCTTC. Its translation is CASSQPTSGRAGEQFF.

The genes are TRBV27 and TRBJ1-5; D is undetermined. The germline V and J ends were trimmed by 0 bases and 5 bases, with 8 bases remaining between them. The length of the CDR3 is 14 residues. Germline V gives CDR1 MNHEY, CDR2 SMNVEV (reference sequence). CDR3: CASSLSASYQPQHF. The CDR3 coding sequence is TGTGCCAGCAGTTTATCAGCTTCCTATCAGCCCCAGCATTTT.

J is TRBJ1-1 and V is TRBV7-2; a weak D match, TRBD1 (5 bases). The CDR3 totals 15 residues. Trimming stripped 5 bases from V and 1 base from J, with 14 bases between. Germline CDR1 is SGHTA and CDR2 is FQGNSA. CDR3 sequence reads: CASSLFGARNTEAFF. DNA of the CDR3: TGTGCCAGCAGCCTCTTCGGGGCTCGGAACACTGAAGCTTTCTTT.

The genes are TRBV6-4 and TRBJ2-1; no firm D call. This CDR3 region has 13 residues. Trimming took 6 bases from V and 6 from J, leaving 12 bases between them. CDR1 MRHNA and CDR2 SNTAGT come from the germline V gene. Written as DNA, the CDR3 is TGTGCCAGCAGAAACTCTCTCTCCAATGAGCAGTTCTTC. Residues: CASRNSLSNEQFF.

The genes are TRBV5-1 and TRBJ2-2; 7 bases align to TRBD2. The CDR3 spans 16 residues. Losses at the gene ends were 0 bases for V and 2 bases for J; bases not matched to a gene: 4. Germline values: CDR1 SGHRS, CDR2 YFSETQ. The CDR3 DNA reads TGCGCCAGCAGCTTGGGTGGGACTACAAACACCGGGGAGCTGTTTTTT. Residues: CASSLGGTTNTGELFF.

The chain joins TRBV5-6 to TRBJ2-7, with no clear D. Looked up from germline, CDR1 is SGHDT and CDR2 is YYEEEE. The CDR3 consists of 14 residues. The V and J ends lost 4 bases and 6 bases respectively, with 17 bases between them. The DNA of the CDR3 is TGTGCCAGCAGCCCCGGGCGTCCGATAAGCGAGCAGTACTTC. This encodes CASSPGRPISEQYF.

The CDR3 region is CASSALEAGGAHEQFF. CDR3 sequence (DNA): TGTGCCAGCAGCGCCCTAGAAGCGGGAGGGGCCCATGAGCAGTTCTTC. The chain has TRBV7-3 and TRBJ2-1, with 10 bases matching TRBD2. With V trimmed by 5 bases and J by 8 bases, 12 bases remained unmatched. Per germline, CDR1 SGHTA and CDR2 FQGTGA. The CDR3 runs to 16 residues.

The CDR3 DNA follows: TGTGCCAGCCCTAAAGACAGCTACAATGAGCAGTTCTTC. Its translation is CASPKDSYNEQFF. The rearrangement joins TRBV6-1 to TRBJ2-1; possibly TRBD1 for D (5 bases). Germline CDR1 MNHNS, CDR2 SASEGT. CDR3 length: 13 residues. The V gene lost 8 bases and the J gene lost 3 bases, with 11 bases spanning the gap.

The V gene is TRBV28, the J gene TRBJ1-1; D perhaps matches TRBD1 (6 bases). From germline, CDR1 is MDHEN and CDR2 SYDVKM. V dropped 4 bases and J dropped 4 bases, with 13 bases sitting between them. The CDR3 loop spans 14 amino acids. In nucleotides, the CDR3 is TGTGCCAGCAGTTCACTGGGGGGGGCCACTGAAGCTTTCTTT. Translating it yields CASSSLGGATEAFF.

This clone was observed once. V is TRBV7-3 and J is TRBJ1-2, with D hard to call. V lost 2 bases to trimming and J lost 13 bases, with 20 bases between them. This CDR3 is built from 14 residues. Germline V CDR1 and CDR2: SGHTA, FQGTGA. CDR3 DNA sequence: TGTGCCAGCAGCTTAGCCGAATGGACTCCTGTTTTCACCTTC. The encoded protein is CASSLAEWTPVFTF. The whole variable domain, remainder taken from reference TRBV7-3 and TRBJ1-2, is GAGVSQTPSNKVTEKGKYVELRCDPISGHTALYWYRQSLGQGPEFLIYFQGTGAADDSGLPNDRFFAVRPEGSVSTLKIQRTERGDSAVYLCASSLAEWTPVFTFGSGTRLTVV.

This chain uses TRBV6-6 with TRBJ2-2; the D is unclear. V lost 0 bases, J lost 1 base, and 3 bases lay in between. The CDR3 runs 14 residues. Germline CDR1 MNHNY, CDR2 SVGAGI (reference sequence). The CDR3 DNA sequence: TGTGCCAGCAGTTACTCGCGGAACACCGGGGAGCTGTTTTTT. It codes for CASSYSRNTGELFF.

The chain has TRBV6-5 and TRBJ2-7; TRBD1 matches at 8 bases. The CDR3 contains 15 residues. J was trimmed by 2 bases and V by 2 bases; bases with no gene match: 5. CDR1 is MNHEY and CDR2 is SVGAGI in the germline V gene. The CDR3 region has the DNA TGTGCCAGCAGTTACAGCCAACAGGGGGCCTACGAGCAGTACTTC. Translating it yields CASSYSQQGAYEQYF.

As DNA, the CDR3 is TGTGCCATCCCGGGGGGAGGACTAGCGGGGACCGGGGAGCTGTTTTTT. Translated: CAIPGGGLAGTGELFF. The chain uses TRBV10-3 and TRBJ2-2; 12 nucleotides line up with TRBD2. Germline CDR1 and CDR2: ENHRY and SYGVKD. The CDR3 covers 16 residues. V lost 8 bases, J lost 5 bases, and 9 bases stayed unmatched.

The rearrangement links TRBV9 to TRBJ2-1; D tentatively reads TRBD1 or TRBD2 (5 bases each). In germline, CDR1 is SGDLS, CDR2 YYNGEE. The CDR3 sequence is 16 residues long. The V end lost 4 bases, the J end lost 0 bases, and 14 bases lay between the germline ends. CDR3 nucleotide sequence: TGTGCCAGCAGCCCCCGGGACGGGTACTCCTACAATGAGCAGTTCTTC. Protein sequence: CASSPRDGYSYNEQFF. The full variable domain, rest sourced from reference TRBV9 and TRBJ2-1, is DSGVTQTPKHLITATGQRVTLRCSPRSGDLSVYWYQQSLDQGLQFLIQYYNGEERAKGNILERFSAQQFPDLHSELNLSSLELGDSALYFCASSPRDGYSYNEQFFGPGTRLTVL.

The chain combines TRBV5-5 with TRBJ1-3; D perhaps matches TRBD1 (6 bases). Germline assignment: CDR1 SGHKS and CDR2 YYEKEE (reference sequence). V was shortened by 1 base and J by 2 bases, with 10 bases between the two germline ends. The CDR3 loop spans 15 amino acids. CDR3 nucleotides: TGTGCCAGCAGCTTGTCAGGGGTGCCTGGAAACACCATATATTTT. It is translated as CASSLSGVPGNTIYF.